This T cell receptor beta chain was identified in a study of blood T cell repertoires in COVID-19. Background on the study: Sample material is recorded as cDNA or gDNA derived from T cells, B-cell-depleted T cells, or PBMCs.

In the original processing: Nucleated cell number was recorded as an estimate derived from reference gene primer amplification. Profiling relied on immunoSEQ multiplex PCR, and the TCRdb table lists in-frame clones only, not all of them. V and J calls and clone size are given by that table; D and trimming were obtained from the DNA. This table holds about 200,000 clones, around nine tenths found once. This CDR3 region has 19 residues. Germline loops: CDR1 KGHDR, CDR2 SFDVKD. V dropped 1 base and J dropped 1; count of bases not matched to a gene: 8. This clone was seen only once. The receptor was derived from a man aged 60-69 years who had recovered from COVID-19. The chain links TRBV24-1 to TRBJ2-3; TRBD2 matches 12 bases. The sequenced sample was peripheral blood. The CDR3 DNA is TGTGCCACCAGTGATTTTCCTAGCGGGAGGGCCGTCGGCACAGATACGCAGTATTTT. Residues: CATSDFPSGRAVGTDTQYF.